This T cell receptor (beta chain) appears in the sequencing data of a study of cytomegalovirus exposure and HLA in healthy donors. This clone turned up a few times. Its target is unknown. The PCR ran on 60 Vbeta and 13 Jbeta primers. TCRdb keeps only in-frame clones here, not all; method: immunoSEQ multiplex PCR. The sample shows 150,000 to 200,000 clones, roughly 79% of them seen only once. Overall study results and limits: Later analysis suggested most CMV-associated TCR beta chains were HLA-restricted. Some V segments (TRBV6-2 and TRBV6-3 among them) were excluded as indistinguishable. Within the data, a cluster of highly shared sequence variants was likely a sequencing artifact. Researchers reported in a later analysis that a missense DCLRE1C variant was tied to TCR beta V- and J-gene trimming.

J lost 2 bases, V lost 6 bases, and 6 bases had no gene match. The CDR3 loop spans 15 amino acids. In germline, CDR1 is SGHAT, CDR2 FQNNGV. Sequencing was carried out using PBMCs. The clonotype comes from a man aged 18 to 29 in good health and CMV-seropositive. This chain uses TRBV11-2 with TRBJ2-7, with TRBD2 identical over 11 bases. CDR3 DNA: TGTGCCAGCAGTTACGGGACTAGCGGAGCCTACGAGCAGTACTTC. The encoded protein is CASSYGTSGAYEQYF. The full variable domain, in which reference TRBV11-2 and TRBJ2-7 provide the parts outside the CDR3, is EAGVAQSPRYKIIEKRQSVAFWCNPISGHATLYWYQQILGQGPKLLIQFQNNGVVDDSQLPKDRFSAERLKGVDSTLKIQPAKLEDSAVYLCASSYGTSGAYEQYFGPGTRLTVT.